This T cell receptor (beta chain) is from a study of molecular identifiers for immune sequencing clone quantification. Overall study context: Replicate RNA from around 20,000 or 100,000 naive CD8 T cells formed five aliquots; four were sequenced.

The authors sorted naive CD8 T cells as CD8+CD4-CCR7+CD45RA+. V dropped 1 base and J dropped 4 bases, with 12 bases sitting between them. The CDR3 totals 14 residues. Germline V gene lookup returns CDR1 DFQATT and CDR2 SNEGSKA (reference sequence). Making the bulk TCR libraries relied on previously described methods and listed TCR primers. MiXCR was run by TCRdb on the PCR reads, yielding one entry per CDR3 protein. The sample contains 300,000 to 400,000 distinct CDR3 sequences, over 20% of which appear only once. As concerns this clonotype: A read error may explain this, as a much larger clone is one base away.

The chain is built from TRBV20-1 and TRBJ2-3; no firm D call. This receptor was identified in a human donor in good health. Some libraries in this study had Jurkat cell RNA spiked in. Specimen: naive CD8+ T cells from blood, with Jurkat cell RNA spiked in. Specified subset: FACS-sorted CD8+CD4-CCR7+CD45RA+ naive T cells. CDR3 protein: CSARAPDAADTQYF. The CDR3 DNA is TGCAGTGCTAGAGCGCCGGACGCCGCAGATACGCAGTATTTT.